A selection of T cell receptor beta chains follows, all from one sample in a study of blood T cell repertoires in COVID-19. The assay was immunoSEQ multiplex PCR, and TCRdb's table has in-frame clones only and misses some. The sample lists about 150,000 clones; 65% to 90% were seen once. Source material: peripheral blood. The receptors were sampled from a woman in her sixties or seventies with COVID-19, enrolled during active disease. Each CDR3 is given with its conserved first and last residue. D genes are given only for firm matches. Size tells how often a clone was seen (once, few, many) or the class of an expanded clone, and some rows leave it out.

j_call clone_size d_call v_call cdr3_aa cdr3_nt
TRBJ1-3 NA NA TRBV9 CASSPRDTGSRGNTIYF TGTGCCAGCAGCCCTCGAGACACAGGGTCTCGTGGAAACACCATATATTTT
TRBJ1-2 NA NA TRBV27 CASSLWGGTGYTF TGTGCCAGCAGTTTATGGGGAGGGACTGGCTACACCTTC
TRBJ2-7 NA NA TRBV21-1 CASSKAYPGGGSYEQYF TGTGCCAGCAGCAAAGCCTACCCGGGAGGGGGCTCCTACGAGCAGTACTTC
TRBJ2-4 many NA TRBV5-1 CASSLEGGLAKNIQYF TGCGCCAGCAGCTTGGAAGGCGGCTTAGCCAAAAACATTCAGTACTTC
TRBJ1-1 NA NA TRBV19 CASSINTLPNTEAFF TGTGCCAGTAGTATTAACACACTACCGAACACTGAAGCTTTCTTT
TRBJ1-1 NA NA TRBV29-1 CSARDFEAFF TGCAGCGCTCGGGACTTTGAAGCTTTCTTT
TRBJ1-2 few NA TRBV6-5 CASTRTGNYGYTF TGTGCCAGCACCAGGACGGGAAACTATGGCTACACCTTC
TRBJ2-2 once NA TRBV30 CAWAGGGGRRIKNTGELFF TGTGCCTGGGCCGGGGGAGGGGGGCGGCGAATTAAGAACACCGGGGAGCTGTTTTTT
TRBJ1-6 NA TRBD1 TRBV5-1 CASSPHQGESSPLHF TGCGCCAGCAGCCCTCATCAGGGGGAAAGTTCACCCCTCCACTTT
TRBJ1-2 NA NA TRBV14 CASSQATNYGYTF TGTGCCAGCAGCCAAGCGACAAACTATGGCTACACCTTC
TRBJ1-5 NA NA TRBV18 CASSLDSNQPQHF TGTGCCAGCTCACTAGACAGTAATCAGCCCCAGCATTTT
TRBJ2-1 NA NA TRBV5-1 CASSLATGLNEQFF TGCGCCAGCAGCTTGGCCACAGGGCTAAATGAGCAGTTCTTC
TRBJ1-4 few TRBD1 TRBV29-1 CSVIQGAGEKLFF TGCAGCGTCATACAGGGGGCGGGTGAAAAACTGTTTTTT
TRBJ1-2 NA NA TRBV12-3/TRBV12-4 CASSRDSNYGYTF TGTGCCAGCAGCCGCGACAGTAACTATGGCTACACCTTC
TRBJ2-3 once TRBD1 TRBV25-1 CASSESLGQGTDTQYF TGTGCCAGCAGTGAATCGCTTGGACAGGGCACAGATACGCAGTATTTT
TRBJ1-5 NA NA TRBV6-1 CASSAPGGRFNQPQHF TGTGCCAGCAGTGCCCCGGGTGGCCGCTTCAATCAGCCCCAGCATTTT
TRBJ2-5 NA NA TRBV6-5 CASTGRETQYF TGTGCCAGCACAGGCCGAGAGACCCAGTACTTC
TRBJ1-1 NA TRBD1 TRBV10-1 CASSGDRGAGNTEAFF TGCGCCAGCAGCGGGGACAGGGGCGCGGGGAACACTGAAGCTTTCTTT
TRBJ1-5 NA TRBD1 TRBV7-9 CASSGSGQGANQPQHF TGTGCCAGCAGCGGCTCGGGGCAGGGGGCGAATCAGCCCCAGCATTTT
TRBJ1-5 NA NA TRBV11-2 CASSLIYSNQPQHF TGTGCCAGCAGCTTAATTTATAGCAATCAGCCCCAGCATTTT
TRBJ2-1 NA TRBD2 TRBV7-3 CASSRLAGVNEQFF TGTGCCAGCAGCCGACTAGCGGGAGTGAATGAGCAGTTCTTC
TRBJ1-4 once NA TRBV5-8 CASSLREDEKLFF TGTGCCAGCAGCTTAAGGGAGGATGAAAAACTGTTTTTT
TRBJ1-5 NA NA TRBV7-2 CASSLLFGYNQPQHF TGTGCCAGCAGCCTTCTTTTCGGGTACAATCAGCCCCAGCATTTT
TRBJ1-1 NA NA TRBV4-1 CASSQITYNTEAFF TGCGCCAGCAGCCAAATAACTTACAACACTGAAGCTTTCTTT
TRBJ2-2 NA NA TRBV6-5 CASRSGTGELFF TGTGCCAGCAGGTCGGGGACCGGGGAGCTGTTTTTT
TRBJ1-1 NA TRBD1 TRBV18 CASSSGTGPRAFF TGTGCCAGCTCATCAGGGACAGGCCCTAGAGCTTTCTTT